Presented here are 31 T cell receptor beta chains from one specimen sequenced in a study of blood T cell repertoires in COVID-19. Using immunoSEQ multiplex PCR, the repertoire was profiled, and TCRdb retains in-frame clones only, with some absent. The sample lists 190,000 or so clones, about 83% occurring once. The sequencing input was peripheral blood. These receptors were collected from a woman aged 18-29 years who had recovered from COVID-19.

This clone was counted once. The V and J genes are TRBV5-4 and TRBJ1-2, with D hard to call. The CDR3 runs 16 residues. Per the germline V gene, CDR1 is SGHNT and CDR2 is YYREEE (reference sequence). V shed 1 base and J shed 7 bases, with 20 bases lying between them. The CDR3 DNA sequence: TGTGCCAGCAGCTTGCCCGGGTCTACGTCCCCCACTGGCTACACCTTC. This gives the protein CASSLPGSTSPTGYTF.

The genes are TRBV11-1 and TRBJ2-7, with D possibly being TRBD2 (5 bases). V was trimmed by 7 bases and J by 5 bases, leaving 21 bases between them. Germline V CDR1 and CDR2: SGHAT, FQDESV (reference sequence). The CDR3 is 15 residues long. The CDR3 loop reads CASTLGVGFANEQYF. As DNA, the CDR3 is TGTGCCAGCACCCTCGGGGTAGGGTTTGCAAACGAGCAGTACTTC.

This sequence joins TRBV5-1 and TRBJ1-2; D possibly corresponds to TRBD1 (5 bases). V was trimmed by 0 bases and J by 8 bases, leaving 14 bases between them. This CDR3 is built from 14 residues. The germline V gene encodes CDR1 SGHRS and CDR2 YFSETQ. CDR3 bases: TGCGCCAGCAGCTTGGTAGGGGACTCGTGGGGCTACACCTTC. Encoded protein: CASSLVGDSWGYTF.

This chain uses TRBV7-6 with TRBJ1-1; perhaps TRBD1 as D (5 bases). The CDR3 sequence is 17 residues long. Deletions cut 5 bases from V and 3 bases from J, with 22 bases between. Germline V gene data show CDR1 as SGHVS and CDR2 as FNYEAQ. Here the CDR3 reads CASSQRLGEVLDTEAFF. The CDR3 DNA reads as TGTGCCAGCAGCCAACGCCTGGGGGAGGTCCTCGACACTGAAGCTTTCTTT. The full variable domain, in which reference TRBV7-6 and TRBJ1-1 provide the parts outside the CDR3, is GAGVSQSPRYKVTKRGQDVALRCDPISGHVSLYWYRQALGQGPEFLTYFNYEAQQDKSGLPNDRFSAERPEGSISTLTIQRTEQRDSAMYRCASSQRLGEVLDTEAFFGQGTRLTVV.

The J gene is TRBJ1-3, the V gene TRBV6-6; possible D gene TRBD1, 6 bases. The germline V gene has CDR1 MNHNY and CDR2 SVGAGI (reference sequence). Trimming stripped 4 bases from V and 4 bases from J, with 14 bases between. The CDR3 length is 15 residues. CDR3 nucleotides: TGTGCCAGCAGTTTTCCGGGACACTCAGGAAACACCATATATTTT. Residues: CASSFPGHSGNTIYF.

The V and J genes are TRBV29-1 and TRBJ1-2; unclear D gene. The V end was cut by 8 bases, the J end by 6 bases, with 19 bases between. The CDR3 consists of 13 residues. Germline V CDR1 and CDR2: SQVTM, ANQGSEA. The CDR3 here is CSPYPESPHGYTF. DNA for the CDR3: TGCAGCCCGTACCCGGAGTCTCCTCATGGCTACACCTTC.

This sequence joins TRBV6-1 and TRBJ2-5; D may be TRBD2 (7 bases). Germline loops: CDR1 MNHNS, CDR2 SASEGT. Trimming shortened V by 4 bases and J by 2 bases, and 17 bases separated the two germline ends. This CDR3 has 16 residues. The CDR3 DNA reads TGTGCCAGCAGTGTAGTCAAGGGAGGGGGTCAAGAGACCCAGTACTTC. It translates to CASSVVKGGGQETQYF.

The chain is built from TRBV2 and TRBJ2-1; 10 bases line up with TRBD2. CDR3 length: 18 residues. V dropped 4 bases and J dropped 0; count of bases not matched to a gene: 9. Looked up from germline, CDR1 is SNHLY and CDR2 is FYNNEI. CDR3 loop: CASSGGLAGARSYNEQFF. The DNA of the CDR3 is TGTGCCAGCAGTGGGGGGCTAGCGGGAGCACGCTCCTACAATGAGCAGTTCTTC.

This chain connects TRBV28 to TRBJ1-6; D gene ambiguous. CDR3 length equals 17 residues. V lost 2 bases and J 3 bases, leaving 14 bases between the germline ends. CDR1 is MDHEN and CDR2 is SYDVKM in the germline V gene. Written as DNA, the CDR3 is TGTGCCAGCAGTTTACAGATGTCGGAGCACTATAATTCACCCCTCCACTTT. Amino acids: CASSLQMSEHYNSPLHF.

The chain has TRBV30 and TRBJ1-5; D uncertain. Germline V lookup: CDR1 GTSNPN, CDR2 SVGIG (reference sequence). The CDR3 is made up of 14 amino acids. V lost 0 bases to trimming and J lost 2 bases, with 8 bases between them. The CDR3 reads CAWSVGAGNQPQHF. The CDR3 nucleotides read TGTGCCTGGAGTGTAGGTGCGGGCAATCAGCCCCAGCATTTT.

The chain carries TRBV5-1 and TRBJ1-3; D gene ambiguous. Germline V gene data show CDR1 as SGHRS and CDR2 as YFSETQ. V was shortened by 0 bases and J by 1 base, with 14 bases between the two germline ends. The CDR3 covers 17 residues. The CDR3 sequence is CASSLEGGSGSGNTIYF. In DNA, the CDR3 is TGCGCCAGCAGCTTGGAGGGAGGGAGTGGTTCTGGAAACACCATATATTTT. The entire variable domain, with the rest obtained from reference TRBV5-1 and TRBJ1-3, is as follows: KAGVTQTPRYLIKTRGQQVTLSCSPISGHRSVSWYQQTPGQGLQFLFEYFSETQRNKGNFPGRFSGRQFSNSRSEMNVSTLELGDSALYLCASSLEGGSGSGNTIYFGEGSWLTVV.

This chain connects TRBV11-2 to TRBJ1-1; TRBD1 matches at 10 bases. The CDR3 has 14 amino acids. V gave up 5 bases and J gave up 5 bases; unmatched junction bases: 5. CDR1 is SGHAT, CDR2 FQNNGV, per germline. The CDR3 nucleotides read TGTGCCAGCAGCCCGGACAGGGGGGAGACTGAAGCTTTCTTT. It codes for CASSPDRGETEAFF.

The V call is TRBV7-9, the J call TRBJ2-1, with 9 positions matching TRBD2. This CDR3 has 16 amino acids. Germline CDR1 and CDR2: SEHNR and FQNEAQ (reference sequence). After removal of 4 bases from V and 10 bases from J, the junction contained 14 bases not matched to a gene. The CDR3 sequence is CASSSPGTSHSEEQFF. In DNA form, the CDR3 reads TGTGCCAGCAGCTCCCCCGGGACTAGCCACTCAGAAGAGCAGTTCTTC.

The CDR3: CASSVVRGWFFQETQYF. The CDR3 region has the DNA TGTGCCAGCAGCGTAGTACGGGGTTGGTTTTTCCAAGAGACCCAGTACTTC. The chain uses TRBV9 and TRBJ2-5, with a possible D match to TRBD2 (5 bases). The CDR3 is 17 amino acids. Germline lookup yields CDR1 SGDLS and CDR2 YYNGEE. Trimming took 0 bases from V and 1 from J, leaving 16 bases between them.

The V call is TRBV7-9, the J call TRBJ1-3, with 7 positions matching TRBD1. J lost 4 bases, V lost 7 bases, and 7 bases had no gene match. CDR1 SEHNR and CDR2 FQNEAQ come from the germline V gene (reference sequence). This CDR3 has 14 amino acids. The DNA of the CDR3 is TGTGCCAGCACCCCGGGACAGACGGGAAACACCATATATTTT. Translated: CASTPGQTGNTIYF.

This chain links TRBV7-2 with TRBJ2-3; 7 bases are shared with TRBD2. The V gene end was trimmed by 2 bases and the J gene end by 5 bases; junction bases not matched to a gene: 1. From germline, CDR1 is SGHTA and CDR2 FQGNSA. The CDR3 is 13 residues long. CDR3 sequence reads: CASSLPGGDTQYF. The CDR3 DNA sequence: TGTGCCAGCAGCTTACCGGGGGGAGATACGCAGTATTTT.

This chain links TRBV5-4 with TRBJ1-2; 7 bases line up with TRBD1. Germline CDR1 is SGHNT and CDR2 is YYREEE (reference sequence). CDR3 length: 15 residues. The V segment lost 1 base and the J segment 5 bases; nucleotides outside the gene matches: 8. As DNA, the CDR3 is TGTGCCAGCAGCTTGACAGGGGCAGGGGAGTATGGCTACACCTTC. It specifies CASSLTGAGEYGYTF.

The chain recombines TRBV6-5 with TRBJ1-4; 9 bases agree with TRBD1. With V trimmed by 6 bases and J by 10 bases, 9 bases remained unmatched. CDR3 length: 14 residues. Germline CDR1 and CDR2: MNHEY and SVGAGI. The CDR3 is CASSHGQGSGKLFF. The CDR3 nucleotides read TGTGCCAGCAGCCATGGACAGGGGTCCGGAAAACTGTTTTTT.

The CDR3 sequence is CDGGQACWTGELFF. The CDR3 nucleotides read TGCGACGGGGGACAGGCGTGTTGGACCGGGGAGCTGTTTTTT. V usage is TRBV23-1 and J usage is TRBJ2-2, with TRBD1 matching over 8 bases. TRBV23-1 is identified as an open reading frame with a role that is uncertain. CDR3 length equals 14 residues.

This chain links TRBV5-1 with TRBJ2-3, with 10 bases matching TRBD2. The trim removed 2 bases at V and 2 bases at J, leaving 5 bases unmatched. The CDR3 sequence is 16 residues long. Germline values: CDR1 SGHRS, CDR2 YFSETQ. The CDR3 DNA reads TGCGCCAGCAGCTTCCAGCGGGGGGGCAACACAGATACGCAGTATTTT. It encodes CASSFQRGGNTDTQYF. Together with reference TRBV5-1 and TRBJ2-3, the CDR3 gives the full variable domain: KAGVTQTPRYLIKTRGQQVTLSCSPISGHRSVSWYQQTPGQGLQFLFEYFSETQRNKGNFPGRFSGRQFSNSRSEMNVSTLELGDSALYLCASSFQRGGNTDTQYFGPGTRLTVL.

This clone is a singleton in its sample. J is TRBJ1-5 and V is TRBV6-2 or TRBV6-3, with TRBD1 matching over 7 bases. The germline V gene encodes CDR1 MNHEY and CDR2 SVGEGT. The CDR3 runs 14 residues. V shed 2 bases and J 7 bases; nucleotides not matched to a gene: 5. The CDR3 protein is CASSYTGAGQPQHF. The CDR3 coding sequence is TGTGCCAGCAGTTACACAGGGGCTGGGCAGCCCCAGCATTTT.

The chain recombines TRBV19 with TRBJ1-5; possibly TRBD1 for D (5 bases). This CDR3 region has 14 residues. Germline V lookup: CDR1 LNHDA, CDR2 SQIVND (reference sequence). Between the trimmed V and J ends, which lost 6 bases and 2 bases, there was a span of 11 bases. The CDR3 DNA is TGTGCCAGTAGATCCAGGGTGGGCAATCAGCCCCAGCATTTT. Translated, it gives CASRSRVGNQPQHF.

CDR3 protein: CASSKEGLAGGGETQYF. CDR3 bases: TGTGCCAGCAGCAAAGAAGGGCTAGCGGGAGGGGGTGAGACCCAGTACTTC. This sequence joins TRBV7-9 and TRBJ2-5, with 12 bases lining up with TRBD2. CDR3 size: 17 residues. With 5 bases clipped from V and 5 bases from J, the junction kept 12 bases outside the gene matches. Germline CDR1 reads SEHNR; CDR2 reads FQNEAQ (reference sequence).

The chain combines TRBV10-3 with TRBJ1-4; no reliable D call. The V gene lost 3 bases and the J gene lost 4 bases, with 6 bases spanning the gap. Per the germline V gene, CDR1 is ENHRY and CDR2 is SYGVKD. The CDR3 length is 13 residues. The CDR3 sequence: CAISEQLNEKLFF. For the CDR3, the DNA is TGTGCCATCAGTGAACAGCTTAATGAAAAACTGTTTTTT.

The rearrangement uses TRBV2 and TRBJ1-2; no clear D. Germline values: CDR1 SNHLY, CDR2 FYNNEI. Trimming removed 0 bases from V and 8 bases from J, with 4 bases in between. The length of the CDR3 is 11 residues. The CDR3 DNA reads TGTGCCAGCAGTGAAGCCGTGGGCTACACCTTC. It yields the protein CASSEAVGYTF.

In its sample, this clone was seen once. The chain is built from TRBV5-1 and TRBJ2-3; D possibly corresponds to TRBD2 (6 bases). V was trimmed by 1 base and J by 2 bases, leaving 11 bases between them. Germline V gene data show CDR1 as SGHRS and CDR2 as YFSETQ. This CDR3 region has 15 residues. CDR3 region: CASSLLAVDTDTQYF. The CDR3, as DNA: TGCGCCAGCAGCTTGTTAGCGGTTGACACAGATACGCAGTATTTT. The full variable domain, rest sourced from reference TRBV5-1 and TRBJ2-3, is KAGVTQTPRYLIKTRGQQVTLSCSPISGHRSVSWYQQTPGQGLQFLFEYFSETQRNKGNFPGRFSGRQFSNSRSEMNVSTLELGDSALYLCASSLLAVDTDTQYFGPGTRLTVL.

The chain links TRBV5-4 to TRBJ2-1, with D maybe TRBD1 (5 bases). The CDR3 totals 13 residues. Germline CDR1 SGHNT, CDR2 YYREEE (reference sequence). V lost 2 bases and J lost 9, with 12 bases in between. This chain's CDR3 is CASSLQEGGEQFF. For the CDR3, the DNA is TGTGCCAGCAGCTTACAGGAAGGTGGTGAGCAGTTCTTC. Together with reference TRBV5-4 and TRBJ2-1, the CDR3 gives the full variable domain: ETGVTQSPTHLIKTRGQQVTLRCSSQSGHNTVSWYQQALGQGPQFIFQYYREEENGRGNFPPRFSGLQFPNYSSELNVNALELDDSALYLCASSLQEGGEQFFGPGTRLTVL.

This clone was detected a few times. The genes are TRBV11-2 and TRBJ2-2, with 7 bases aligning to TRBD1. The CDR3 is made up of 16 amino acids. The ends lost 6 bases at V and 7 bases at J; junction bases unmatched: 14. Germline CDR1 reads SGHAT; CDR2 reads FQNNGV. The CDR3 nucleotides read TGTGCCAGCAGGGCCTTACAGGGGTTGTTTGGCGGGGAGCTGTTTTTT. Translated, it gives CASRALQGLFGGELFF. Full variable domain (missing parts from reference TRBV11-2 and TRBJ2-2): EAGVAQSPRYKIIEKRQSVAFWCNPISGHATLYWYQQILGQGPKLLIQFQNNGVVDDSQLPKDRFSAERLKGVDSTLKIQPAKLEDSAVYLCASRALQGLFGGELFFGEGSRLTVL.

This chain uses TRBV6-1 with TRBJ1-5; 8 bases align to TRBD1. The CDR3 is 16 residues long. The germline V gene encodes CDR1 MNHNS and CDR2 SASEGT. With 1 base clipped from V and 2 bases from J, the junction kept 4 bases outside the gene matches. The CDR3 DNA reads as TGTGCCAGCAGTGAAGGACAGGGGTTGGGCAATCAGCCCCAGCATTTT. This encodes CASSEGQGLGNQPQHF.

The chain joins TRBV19 to TRBJ2-1; D may be TRBD2 (6 bases). Between the trimmed V and J ends, which lost 6 bases and 6 bases, there was a span of 9 bases. Germline loops: CDR1 LNHDA, CDR2 SQIVND (reference sequence). This CDR3 region has 12 residues. The chain's CDR3 is CASSGSFNEQFF. In DNA form, the CDR3 reads TGTGCCAGTAGCGGGAGCTTCAATGAGCAGTTCTTC.

The chain links TRBV18 to TRBJ1-2; a possible D gene is TRBD1 (6 bases). Germline CDR1 and CDR2: KGHSH and LQKENI. The CDR3 extends over 16 amino acids. The V gene lost 3 bases and the J gene lost 3 bases, with 17 bases spanning the gap. In DNA, the CDR3 is TGTGCCAGCTCACCGTGGCAGGGGAGTATGGACTATGGCTACACCTTC. Protein: CASSPWQGSMDYGYTF.